The 32 T cell receptor beta chains below all came from one sample that was sequenced in a study of blood T cell repertoires in COVID-19. TCRdb's table, derived via immunoSEQ multiplex PCR, lists solely in-frame clones and lacks some. The sample carries about 50,000 clones, roughly 88% recorded once. Sequencing input: peripheral blood. The receptors were gathered from a woman aged 60-75 years with acute or convalescent COVID-19.

This clone occurred once. The chain joins TRBV5-1 to TRBJ2-5; TRBD1 matches at 9 bases. Germline CDR1 reads SGHRS; CDR2 reads YFSETQ. V gave up 4 bases and J gave up 0 bases; unmatched junction bases: 4. The CDR3 is made up of 15 amino acids. CDR3 sequence reads: CASSLDRGYQETQYF. The CDR3 DNA reads TGCGCCAGCAGCCTCGACAGGGGGTACCAAGAGACCCAGTACTTC.

J is TRBJ2-1 and V is TRBV14, with D possibly being TRBD1 (5 bases). The germline gives CDR1 SGHDN, CDR2 FVKESK. CDR3 length equals 16 residues. Trimming left V 0 bases short and J 5 bases short, with 14 bases between. The CDR3 is CASSQDRQRLHNEQFF. In nucleotides, the CDR3 is TGTGCCAGCAGCCAAGATAGACAGAGGCTGCACAATGAGCAGTTCTTC.

The genes are TRBV18 and TRBJ1-2, with 9 bases identical to TRBD1. V gave up 5 bases and J gave up 8 bases; unmatched junction bases: 9. Germline CDR1 KGHSH, CDR2 LQKENI. The CDR3 is 14 amino acids. CDR3: CASSSGQGTRGYTF. The CDR3 DNA reads TGTGCCAGCTCATCAGGACAGGGGACGAGGGGCTACACCTTC.

The rearrangement joins TRBV7-9 to TRBJ1-2; 8 bases line up with TRBD1. Germline V gene lookup returns CDR1 SEHNR and CDR2 FQNEAQ (reference sequence). V lost 5 bases, J lost 6 bases, and 8 bases stayed unmatched. This CDR3 is 14 amino acids long. CDR3: CASSHNTGGDGYTF. The CDR3 nucleotides read TGTGCCAGCAGCCATAACACAGGGGGTGATGGCTACACCTTC.

This chain links TRBV3-1 (or the pseudogene TRBV3-2) with TRBJ1-2; D is unclear. Looked up from germline, CDR1 is LGHDT and CDR2 is YNNKEL (reference sequence). Trimming pared 0 bases from V and 3 bases from J, leaving 17 bases between. This CDR3 contains 17 residues. CDR3 nucleotides: TGTGCCAGCAGCCAAGATCCAAGGCGCCTTGACTACTATGGCTACACCTTC. Translation: CASSQDPRRLDYYGYTF.

The gene calls are TRBV28 and TRBJ2-5; TRBD1 aligns across 9 bases. J was trimmed by 3 bases and V by 2 bases; bases with no gene match: 4. The germline CDR1 and CDR2 sequences are MDHEN and SYDVKM. This CDR3 has 15 residues. Written as DNA, the CDR3 is TGTGCCAGCAGTTTAGCCGGGACAGGGAAAGAGACCCAGTACTTC. This codes for CASSLAGTGKETQYF.

V gene TRBV18 combines with J gene TRBJ1-2; possible D gene TRBD1, 5 bases. V was trimmed by 0 bases and J by 9 bases, leaving 14 bases between them. The CDR3 spans 14 residues. Germline V CDR1 and CDR2: KGHSH, LQKENI. The CDR3 region has the DNA TGTGCCAGCTCACCACCGGGGACTCCTCTTCGCTACACCTTC. This codes for CASSPPGTPLRYTF. Based on the CDR3 plus reference TRBV18 and TRBJ1-2, the full variable domain is NAGVMQNPRHLVRRRGQEARLRCSPMKGHSHVYWYRQLPEEGLKFMVYLQKENIIDESGMPKERFSAEFPKEGPSILRIQQVVRGDSAAYFCASSPPGTPLRYTFGSGTRLTVV.

The J gene is TRBJ1-2, the V gene TRBV6-5; 8 bases are shared with TRBD1. CDR1 is MNHEY, CDR2 SVGAGI, per germline. V was clipped by 2 bases and J by 4 bases; unmatched bases: 9. The CDR3 covers 16 residues. The CDR3 protein is CASSYMAGGEGYGYTF. CDR3 bases: TGTGCCAGCAGTTACATGGCAGGGGGCGAAGGCTATGGCTACACCTTC.

V and J are TRBV7-2 and TRBJ1-3, with TRBD1 identical over 7 bases. The CDR3 spans 18 residues. Unmatched junction bases numbered 15, after V lost 5 bases and J lost 2 bases. Germline V gives CDR1 SGHTA, CDR2 FQGNSA. The CDR3 spells CASSPGGHRGVAGNTIYF. CDR3 bases: TGTGCCAGCAGCCCAGGGGGGCACAGGGGTGTTGCTGGAAACACCATATATTTT.

This chain links TRBV11-2 with TRBJ1-3, with TRBD1 as a possible D gene (6 bases). The CDR3 has 16 residues. The germline V and J ends were trimmed by 1 base and 4 bases, with 14 bases remaining between them. The germline gives CDR1 SGHAT, CDR2 FQNNGV. The CDR3 here is CASSLVAGVTGNTIYF. CDR3 bases: TGTGCCAGCAGCTTAGTCGCAGGGGTTACAGGAAACACCATATATTTT.

The chain links TRBV5-5 to TRBJ1-1, with 8 bases aligning to TRBD1. CDR1 SGHKS and CDR2 YYEKEE come from the germline V gene (reference sequence). After removal of 3 bases from V and 4 bases from J, the junction contained 8 bases not matched to a gene. This CDR3 contains 15 residues. CDR3 DNA sequence: TGTGCCAGCAGCTGGGAAGACAGGGGCGGCACTGAAGCTTTCTTT. Protein sequence: CASSWEDRGGTEAFF.

The genes are TRBV11-2 and TRBJ2-6; D gene ambiguous. Trimming removed 4 bases at V and 4 bases at J, with 8 bases between. CDR1 is SGHAT and CDR2 is FQNNGV in the germline V gene. The CDR3 loop spans 14 amino acids. The CDR3 DNA is TGTGCCAGCAGCTCATTAGCCGGGGCCAACGTCCTGACTTTC. Protein: CASSSLAGANVLTF.

The chain has TRBV5-1 and TRBJ1-1; 11 bases are a match to TRBD1. CDR1 is SGHRS and CDR2 is YFSETQ in the germline V gene. V lost 0 bases, J lost 4 bases, and 2 bases stayed unmatched. This CDR3 is 15 amino acids long. The chain's CDR3 is CASSLEGTGGTEAFF. The CDR3 DNA reads TGCGCCAGCAGCTTGGAGGGGACAGGGGGCACTGAAGCTTTCTTT.

The chain carries TRBV24-1 and TRBJ2-1, with 11 bases aligning to TRBD2. CDR3 length: 18 amino acids. Germline V gives CDR1 KGHDR, CDR2 SFDVKD. The ends lost 4 bases at V and 1 base at J; junction bases unmatched: 8. The CDR3 sequence is CATSDPGLAGSSYNEQFF. The CDR3 nucleotides are TGTGCCACCAGTGACCCCGGACTAGCGGGTAGTTCCTACAATGAGCAGTTCTTC.

This clone showed up just once. The chain carries TRBV7-2 and TRBJ2-2, with TRBD2 matching over 8 bases. Germline values: CDR1 SGHTA, CDR2 FQGNSA. V shed 3 bases, J shed 1 base, and the junction held 4 bases outside the gene matches. This CDR3 spans 16 amino acids. This CDR3 is CASSFSGVLNTGELFF. In DNA form, the CDR3 reads TGTGCCAGCAGCTTTAGCGGGGTACTGAACACCGGGGAGCTGTTTTTT.

V gene TRBV7-2 combines with J gene TRBJ1-1; TRBD1 might be the D (5 bases). V lost 5 bases and J 2 bases, leaving 18 bases between the germline ends. Germline CDR1 reads SGHTA; CDR2 reads FQGNSA. This CDR3 comprises 16 residues. The CDR3 spells CASSPPGGTLNTEAFF. The CDR3 DNA is TGTGCCAGCAGCCCCCCCGGGGGTACCTTAAACACTGAAGCTTTCTTT.

The chain employs TRBV4-2 and TRBJ2-3; D call uncertain. Trimming took off 0 bases at V and 4 bases at J, with 5 bases between the two ends. This CDR3 spans 13 amino acids. Germline V gives CDR1 LGHNA, CDR2 YNFKEQ. The CDR3 protein is CASSQDLADTQYF. In nucleotides, the CDR3 is TGTGCCAGCAGCCAAGATCTTGCAGATACGCAGTATTTT.

This clone has a single count. The chain recombines TRBV6-5 with TRBJ2-3; D uncertain. V lost 8 bases, J lost 0 bases, and 9 bases lay in between. The CDR3 totals 13 residues. The V gene's germline CDR1 is MNHEY and CDR2 SVGAGI. The CDR3 bases are TGTGCCAGCCGGGTAACTAGCACAGATACGCAGTATTTT. Translation: CASRVTSTDTQYF.

The chain has TRBV28 and TRBJ1-1, with D perhaps TRBD1 (6 bases). Trimming removed 11 bases from V and 0 bases from J, with 13 bases in between. The CDR3 has 13 residues. Germline V gene sequence: CDR1 MDHEN, CDR2 SYDVKM. The CDR3 bases are TGTGCCGCAGGGGTCAGCATGAACACTGAAGCTTTCTTT. As protein: CAAGVSMNTEAFF.

The genes are TRBV2 and TRBJ1-5; D call uncertain. This CDR3 is built from 13 residues. Trimming took 0 bases from V and 7 from J, leaving 7 bases between them. CDR1 and CDR2 from the germline V gene are SNHLY and FYNNEI. For the CDR3, the DNA is TGTGCCAGCAGTGAAGCTCCGGGACAGCCCCAGCATTTT. Translation: CASSEAPGQPQHF.

The rearrangement joins TRBV25-1 to TRBJ1-2, with 9 bases lining up with TRBD1. In germline, CDR1 is MGHDK, CDR2 SYGVNS. Trimming at V came to 7 bases and at J to 6 bases, leaving 6 bases not matched to a gene. This CDR3 comprises 13 residues. CDR3 DNA: TGTGCCAGCACCCCGGGACAGGGACATGGCTACACCTTC. Residues: CASTPGQGHGYTF.

The chain carries TRBV19 and TRBJ1-5; D gene unclear. The germline CDR1 and CDR2 sequences are LNHDA and SQIVND (reference sequence). V was clipped by 2 bases and J by 0 bases, with 20 bases between them. This CDR3 spans 19 amino acids. CDR3 coding DNA: TGTGCCAGTAGTATATCCCCCCGAATGGGAGGAGATAGCAATCAGCCCCAGCATTTT. It codes for CASSISPRMGGDSNQPQHF.

V is TRBV6-5 and J is TRBJ1-1; D is ambiguous. Germline values: CDR1 MNHEY, CDR2 SVGAGI. The CDR3 loop spans 15 amino acids. V lost 7 bases to trimming and J lost 8 bases, with 23 bases between them. CDR3 DNA sequence: TGTGCCAGCATCTACGGACGAGGGCGAGCCGCGGAAGCTTTCTTT. This gives the protein CASIYGRGRAAEAFF.

The rearrangement links TRBV4-2 to TRBJ2-7, with D possibly being TRBD2 (6 bases). Germline V lookup: CDR1 LGHNA, CDR2 YNFKEQ. Trimming stripped 2 bases from V and 3 bases from J, with 14 bases between. The CDR3 sequence is 15 residues long. CDR3 sequence reads: CASSQRASENYEQYF. CDR3 nucleotides: TGTGCCAGCAGCCAAAGGGCTAGCGAGAACTACGAGCAGTACTTC.

This clone appeared once. V is TRBV3-1 (or the pseudogene TRBV3-2) and J is TRBJ1-6; D is perhaps TRBD1 (5 bases). Germline CDR1 is LGHDT and CDR2 is YNNKEL (reference sequence). Trimming took off 8 bases at V and 7 bases at J, with 15 bases between the two ends. This CDR3 has 14 amino acids. CDR3: CASRRSGPNSPLHF. As DNA, the CDR3 is TGTGCCAGCCGACGGTCAGGGCCAAATTCACCCCTCCACTTT.

Written as DNA, the CDR3 is TGTGCCAGCAGCCAACCTTCAATACGGGGCGGGGACACTGAAGCTTTCTTT. It is translated as CASSQPSIRGGDTEAFF. This chain uses TRBV14 with TRBJ1-1; TRBD1 is a possible D gene (5 bases). CDR1 is SGHDN, CDR2 FVKESK, per germline. The CDR3 is made up of 17 amino acids. The germline V and J ends were trimmed by 2 bases and 3 bases, with 19 bases remaining between them.

This chain links TRBV5-1 with TRBJ1-1; TRBD1 agrees at 8 bases. The CDR3 has 14 residues. V dropped 2 bases and J dropped 4; count of bases not matched to a gene: 4. Germline V CDR1 and CDR2: SGHRS, YFSETQ. The CDR3 nucleotides read TGCGCCAGCAGCTTTAAGGACAGGGCCACTGAAGCTTTCTTT. Encoded protein: CASSFKDRATEAFF.

The chain couples TRBV5-1 to TRBJ2-5; TRBD2 matches 9 bases. Per the germline V gene, CDR1 is SGHRS and CDR2 is YFSETQ. This CDR3 spans 15 amino acids. V was clipped by 0 bases and J by 2 bases; unmatched bases: 2. The CDR3 DNA follows: TGCGCCAGCAGCTTGGTTAGCGGGGGACAAGAGACCCAGTACTTC. Translating gives CASSLVSGGQETQYF.

The chain joins TRBV4-1 to TRBJ2-2, with D perhaps TRBD2 (6 bases). Germline CDR1 is MGHRA and CDR2 is YSYEKL. This CDR3 spans 12 amino acids. Trimming took 1 base from V and 14 from J, leaving 11 bases between them. In DNA, the CDR3 is TGCGCCAGCAGCCAAGTCGGCGGGAATCTGTTTTTT. It codes for CASSQVGGNLFF.

This clone was seen once. The chain is built from TRBV9 and TRBJ1-1, with TRBD1 matching over 8 bases. In germline, CDR1 is SGDLS, CDR2 YYNGEE. Trimming cost V 5 bases and J 5 bases; bases outside gene matches: 8. The length of the CDR3 is 14 residues. The CDR3 protein is CASSTGQGVTEAFF. Here the CDR3 DNA reads TGTGCCAGCAGTACCGGACAGGGCGTGACTGAAGCTTTCTTT.

The CDR3 is CASSHERGVYTEAFF. The CDR3, as DNA: TGTGCCAGCAGTCACGAACGGGGGGTCTACACTGAAGCTTTCTTT. The rearrangement links TRBV7-8 to TRBJ1-1; tentatively, D is TRBD1 (5 bases). V gave up 6 bases and J gave up 3 bases, with 17 bases separating them. The germline V gene encodes CDR1 SGHVS and CDR2 FQNEAQ. There are 15 residues in the CDR3.

This clone is a singleton in its sample. The V call is TRBV2, the J call TRBJ1-1; D remains ambiguous. CDR3 length equals 12 residues. V dropped 7 bases and J dropped 0 bases, with 6 bases sitting between them. Germline V CDR1 and CDR2: SNHLY, FYNNEI. As DNA, the CDR3 is TGTGCCAGCACAGGTTTGAACACTGAAGCTTTCTTT. It yields the protein CASTGLNTEAFF.